This T cell receptor (beta chain) was sequenced in a study of T cell responses to AZD1222 COVID-19 vaccine (dated by TCRdb to about 2021). Background on the whole study: AZD1222 recipients with second doses at about 4 weeks or about 12 weeks were pooled, because spike-specific TCR depth and breadth did not differ between schedules. A total of 230 to 250 trial participants underwent TCR sequencing, of whom 200 to 220 received two doses of AZD1222 and about 25 received two doses of the MenACWY control vaccine. Trial participants were enrolled by age into 18-55, 56-69 and 70-plus year subgroups, with roughly 150, 30 and 60 TCR-sequenced participants respectively.

The CDR3 regions of human TCRbeta chains were analyzed by immunosequencing. Under the source paper's analysis protocol: TCRs in the repertoires were matched against a reference library of SARS-CoV-2-specific TCRs that had been generated with the MIRA antigen-specificity platform. Breadth was defined as the fraction of unique TCRs that were SARS-CoV-2-associated, and depth was defined as the fraction of total T cells that were SARS-CoV-2-associated. Using the MIRA data, each spike-specific TCR was mapped to the spike region that the TCR reacts to and placed in a CD4 or CD8 class. Log10-transformed breadth and depth values were compared by one-way ANOVA with Sidak's multiple comparisons tests. TCRdb limited this immuneACCESS table to in-frame rearrangements with V and J called. A share of clones is missing; checked studies link under half to unresolved V genes, and the rest is unexplained. V and J calls and clone size are those listed in that table; D and trimming were worked out from the DNA. This sample gives around 110,000 clones in total; around nine tenths of them show up just once. The ten largest clones add up to roughly a fifth of the sample.

The sample's time point label, decoded: baseline before first vaccination. Samples from vaccinated people were obtained from the UK trials COV001 and COV002, which included a single-blind randomized controlled phase 2/3 trial of AZD1222 (ChAdOx1 nCoV-19) in healthy adults. For TCRbeta chain sequencing, PBMC samples were collected from trial participants at day 0 and at day 28 after the second dose. For this clone: Its antigen remains undetermined. No much larger clone exists at a distance of one base, and base qualities are not known.

Study-level results and caveats: After two AZD1222 doses, both the breadth and the depth of spike-specific TCRs were significantly higher than at day 0 and than in MenACWY recipients. No day 14 peak-response samples were available, so repertoires were characterized only after the peak T cell response. Reportedly, almost half of the unique spike-specific TCRs recognized epitopes lying outside the regions that are mutated in the B.1.351 and B.1.1.7 variants. Conclusions about previously exposed vaccinees were limited because only six AZD1222 recipients were SARS-CoV-2 seropositive at baseline. The vaccine-associated CD4 TCRs covered the entire spike protein, and the dominant responses fell in regions 160-218 and 743-854. Participants were mostly white British, with more females than males. The authors suggested clonal diversity may have been underestimated. The 56-69-year group was small, and its depth increase did not reach significance, likely because of low power.

V loses 5 bases at its end and J loses 0 bases; junction bases beyond the gene matches: 10. Including cysteine and phenylalanine, the CDR3 has 17 amino acids. Only the CDR3 DNA stays, 51 bases, in frame from base 1. For CDR1 and CDR2, the germline V gene (reference sequence) lists SEHNR and FQNEAQ. The rearrangement combines TRBV7-9 with TRBJ2-7, with 10 bases matching TRBD2. The receptor was isolated from an adult in good health. Specimen: peripheral blood, collected on day 0 of AZD1222 vaccination. Here is the DNA: TGTGCCAGCAGCACCCCGGGACTAGCGAGGAGCTCCTACGAGCAGTACTTC. Translated, this gives CASSTPGLARSSYEQYF.